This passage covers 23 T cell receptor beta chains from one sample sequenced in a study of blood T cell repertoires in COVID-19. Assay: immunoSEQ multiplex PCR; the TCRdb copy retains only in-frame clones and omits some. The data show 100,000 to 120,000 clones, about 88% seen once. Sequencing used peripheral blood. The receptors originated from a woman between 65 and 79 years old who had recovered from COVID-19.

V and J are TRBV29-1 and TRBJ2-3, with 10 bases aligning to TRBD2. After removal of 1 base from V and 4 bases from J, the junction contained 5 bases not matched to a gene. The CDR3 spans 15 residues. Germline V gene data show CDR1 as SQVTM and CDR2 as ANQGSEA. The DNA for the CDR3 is TGCAGCGTTGAAGGGACTAGCGGAGACCCAGATACGCAGTATTTT. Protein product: CSVEGTSGDPDTQYF.

CDR3 amino acids: CASSLVGASTDTQYF. The CDR3 bases are TGCGCCAGCAGCTTGGTGGGGGCGAGCACAGATACGCAGTATTTT. The chain recombines TRBV5-1 with TRBJ2-3, with D perhaps TRBD1 (6 bases). V gave up 0 bases and J gave up 0 bases, with 8 bases separating them. In germline, CDR1 is SGHRS, CDR2 YFSETQ. The CDR3 loop spans 15 amino acids.

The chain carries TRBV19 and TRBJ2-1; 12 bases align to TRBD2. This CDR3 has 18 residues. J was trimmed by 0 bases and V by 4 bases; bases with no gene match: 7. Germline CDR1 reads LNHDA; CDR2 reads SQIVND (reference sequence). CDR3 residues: CASSNLPTSGSSYNEQFF. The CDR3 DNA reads TGTGCCAGTAGTAATCTACCGACTAGCGGGAGCTCCTACAATGAGCAGTTCTTC. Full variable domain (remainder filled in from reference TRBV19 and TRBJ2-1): DGGITQSPKYLFRKEGQNVTLSCEQNLNHDAMYWYRQDPGQGLRLIYYSQIVNDFQKGDIAEGYSVSREKKESFPLTVTSAQKNPTAFYLCASSNLPTSGSSYNEQFFGPGTRLTVL.

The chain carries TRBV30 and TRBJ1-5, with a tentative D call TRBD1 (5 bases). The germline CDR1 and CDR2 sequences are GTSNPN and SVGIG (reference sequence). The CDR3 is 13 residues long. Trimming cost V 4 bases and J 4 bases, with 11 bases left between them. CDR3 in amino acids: CAWNLGGNQPQHF. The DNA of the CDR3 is TGTGCCTGGAACCTCGGGGGGAATCAGCCCCAGCATTTT.

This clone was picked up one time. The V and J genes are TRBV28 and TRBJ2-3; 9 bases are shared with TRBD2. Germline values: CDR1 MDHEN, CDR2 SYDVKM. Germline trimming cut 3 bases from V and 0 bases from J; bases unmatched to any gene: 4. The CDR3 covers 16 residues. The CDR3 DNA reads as TGTGCCAGCAGTTTCGGAGCGGGAGGAAGCACAGATACGCAGTATTTT. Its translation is CASSFGAGGSTDTQYF.

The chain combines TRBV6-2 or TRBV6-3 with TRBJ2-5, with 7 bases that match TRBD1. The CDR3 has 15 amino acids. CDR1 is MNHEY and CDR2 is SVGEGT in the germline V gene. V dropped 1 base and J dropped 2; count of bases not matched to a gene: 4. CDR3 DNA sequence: TGTGCCAGCAGTTACTGGGGACAGATTCAAGAGACCCAGTACTTC. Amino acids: CASSYWGQIQETQYF.

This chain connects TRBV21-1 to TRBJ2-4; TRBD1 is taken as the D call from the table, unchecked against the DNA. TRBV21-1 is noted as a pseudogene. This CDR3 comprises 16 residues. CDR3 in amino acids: CASSRGAGLAKNIQYF. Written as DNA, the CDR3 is TGTGCCAGCTCCAGGGGGGCGGGGCTAGCCAAAAACATTCAGTACTTC.

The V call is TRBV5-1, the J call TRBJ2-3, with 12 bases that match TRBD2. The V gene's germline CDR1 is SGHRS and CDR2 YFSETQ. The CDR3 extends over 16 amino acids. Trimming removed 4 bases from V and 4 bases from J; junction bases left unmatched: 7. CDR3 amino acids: CASSPSGGAAADTQYF. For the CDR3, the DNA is TGCGCCAGCAGCCCTAGCGGGGGGGCTGCGGCAGATACGCAGTATTTT. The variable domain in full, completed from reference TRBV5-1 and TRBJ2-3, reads KAGVTQTPRYLIKTRGQQVTLSCSPISGHRSVSWYQQTPGQGLQFLFEYFSETQRNKGNFPGRFSGRQFSNSRSEMNVSTLELGDSALYLCASSPSGGAAADTQYFGPGTRLTVL.

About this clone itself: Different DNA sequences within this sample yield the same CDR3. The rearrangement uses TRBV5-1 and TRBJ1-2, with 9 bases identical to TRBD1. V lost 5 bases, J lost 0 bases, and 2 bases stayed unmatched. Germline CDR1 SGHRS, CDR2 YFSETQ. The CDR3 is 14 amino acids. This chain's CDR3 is CASRGQGPNYGYTF. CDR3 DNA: TGCGCCAGCAGAGGACAGGGGCCTAACTATGGCTACACCTTC.

The CDR3 sequence is CATSRAGTGAGNTIYF. CDR3 bases: TGTGCCACCAGCAGAGCAGGGACAGGGGCTGGAAACACCATATATTTT. The chain couples TRBV15 to TRBJ1-3, with 10 bases aligning to TRBD1. Germline loops: CDR1 LNHNV, CDR2 YYDKDF (reference sequence). This CDR3 is 16 amino acids long. V lost 1 base, J lost 2 bases, and 2 bases stayed unmatched. The complete variable domain, with remaining parts taken from reference TRBV15 and TRBJ1-3, reads DAMVIQNPRYQVTQFGKPVTLSCSQTLNHNVMYWYQQKSSQAPKLLFHYYDKDFNNEADTPDNFQSRRPNTSFCFLDIRSPGLGDTAMYLCATSRAGTGAGNTIYFGEGSWLTVV.

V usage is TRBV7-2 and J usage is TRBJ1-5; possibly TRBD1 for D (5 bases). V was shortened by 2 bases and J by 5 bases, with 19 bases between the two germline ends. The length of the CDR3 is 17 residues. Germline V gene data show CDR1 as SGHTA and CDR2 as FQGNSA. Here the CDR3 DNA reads TGTGCCAGCAGCTTATGGTGGGCGGAGGGGACGGATCAGCCCCAGCATTTT. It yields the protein CASSLWWAEGTDQPQHF.

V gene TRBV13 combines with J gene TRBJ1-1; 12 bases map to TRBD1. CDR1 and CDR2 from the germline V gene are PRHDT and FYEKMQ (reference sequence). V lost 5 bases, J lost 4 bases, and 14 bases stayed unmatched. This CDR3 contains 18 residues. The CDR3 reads CASSRGWRDRGLSTEAFF. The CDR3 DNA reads TGTGCCAGCAGCCGAGGGTGGAGGGACAGGGGGCTAAGCACTGAAGCTTTCTTT.

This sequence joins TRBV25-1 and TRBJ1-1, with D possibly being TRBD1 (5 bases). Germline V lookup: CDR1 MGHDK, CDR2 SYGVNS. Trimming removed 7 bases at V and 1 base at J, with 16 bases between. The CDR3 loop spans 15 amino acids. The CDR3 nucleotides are TGTGCCAGCAATAGGGGCGGTGGCCAGAACACTGAAGCTTTCTTT. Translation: CASNRGGGQNTEAFF.

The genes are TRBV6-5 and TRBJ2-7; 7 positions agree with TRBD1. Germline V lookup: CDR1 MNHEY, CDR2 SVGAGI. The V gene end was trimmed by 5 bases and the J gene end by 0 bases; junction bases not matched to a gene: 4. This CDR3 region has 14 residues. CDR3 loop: CASSRTGSSYEQYF. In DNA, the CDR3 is TGTGCCAGCAGTAGGACAGGTAGCTCCTACGAGCAGTACTTC.

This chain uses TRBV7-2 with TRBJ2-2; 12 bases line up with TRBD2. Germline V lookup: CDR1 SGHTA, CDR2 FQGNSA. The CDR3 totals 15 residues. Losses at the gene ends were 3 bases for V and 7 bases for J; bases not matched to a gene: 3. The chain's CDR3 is CASSFPSGRGGELFF. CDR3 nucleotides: TGTGCCAGCAGCTTTCCTAGCGGGAGGGGCGGGGAGCTGTTTTTT.

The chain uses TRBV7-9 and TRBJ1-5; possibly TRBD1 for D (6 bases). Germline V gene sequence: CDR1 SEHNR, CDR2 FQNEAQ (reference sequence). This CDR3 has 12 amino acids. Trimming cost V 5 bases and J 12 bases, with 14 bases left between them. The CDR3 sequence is CASSEQGQYQHF. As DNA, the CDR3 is TGTGCCAGCAGCGAACAGGGACAATACCAGCATTTT.

CDR3 nucleotide sequence: TGTGCCAGCAGCTTATTTTGGTACCCGAGTGAGCAGTTCTTC. It translates to CASSLFWYPSEQFF. This chain links TRBV7-8 with TRBJ2-1, with D hard to call. The CDR3 is 14 residues long. The germline CDR1 and CDR2 sequences are SGHVS and FQNEAQ. Trimming removed 2 bases at V and 9 bases at J, with 14 bases between. The full variable domain, rest sourced from reference TRBV7-8 and TRBJ2-1, is GAGVSQSPRYKVAKRGQDVALRCDPISGHVSLFWYQQALGQGPEFLTYFQNEAQLDKSGLPSDRFFAERPEGSVSTLKIQRTQQEDSAVYLCASSLFWYPSEQFFGPGTRLTVL.

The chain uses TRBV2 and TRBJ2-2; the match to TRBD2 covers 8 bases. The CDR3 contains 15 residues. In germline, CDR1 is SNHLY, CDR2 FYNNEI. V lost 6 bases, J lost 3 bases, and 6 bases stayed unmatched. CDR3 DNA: TGTGCCAGCAGCCCCCGGGGGGGCTACACCGGGGAGCTGTTTTTT. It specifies CASSPRGGYTGELFF.

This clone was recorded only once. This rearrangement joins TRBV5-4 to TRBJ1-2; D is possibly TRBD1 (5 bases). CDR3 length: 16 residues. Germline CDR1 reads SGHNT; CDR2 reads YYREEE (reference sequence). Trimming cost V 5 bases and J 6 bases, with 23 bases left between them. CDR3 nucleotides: TGTGCCAGCAGGGGAAGGGGTTTTTCGGGAGAGGATGGCTACACCTTC. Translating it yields CASRGRGFSGEDGYTF.

CDR3 DNA: TGTGCCAGTTCAGTAACAGGGGGCTTTGGCGGGGAGCTGTTTTTT. It encodes CASSVTGGFGGELFF. The chain is built from TRBV19 and TRBJ2-2; 9 bases align to TRBD1. V trimming: 8 bases; J trimming: 7 bases; junction bases outside the gene matches: 11. This CDR3 has 15 amino acids. Germline CDR1 is LNHDA and CDR2 is SQIVND (reference sequence).

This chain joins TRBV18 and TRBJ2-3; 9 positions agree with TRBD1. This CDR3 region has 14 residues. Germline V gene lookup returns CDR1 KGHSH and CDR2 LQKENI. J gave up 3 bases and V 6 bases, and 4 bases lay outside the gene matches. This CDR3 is CASSPTGGTDTQYF. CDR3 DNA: TGTGCCAGCTCGCCGACAGGGGGGACAGATACGCAGTATTTT.

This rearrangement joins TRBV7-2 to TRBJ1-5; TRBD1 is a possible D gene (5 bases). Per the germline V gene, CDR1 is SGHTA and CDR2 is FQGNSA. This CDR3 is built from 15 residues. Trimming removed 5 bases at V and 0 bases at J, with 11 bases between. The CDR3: CASSLGLTSNQPQHF. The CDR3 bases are TGTGCCAGCAGCCTGGGACTGACTAGCAATCAGCCCCAGCATTTT.

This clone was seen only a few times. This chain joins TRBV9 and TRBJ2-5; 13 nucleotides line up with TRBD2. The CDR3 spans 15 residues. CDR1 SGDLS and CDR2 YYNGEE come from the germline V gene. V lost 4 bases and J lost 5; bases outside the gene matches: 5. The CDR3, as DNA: TGTGCCAGCAGCCCCGGACTAGCGGGAGAGGAGACCCAGTACTTC. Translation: CASSPGLAGEETQYF.